This T cell receptor beta chain derives from a study of T cells in Graves' hyperthyroidism and ophthalmopathy. Across the whole study: The blood sample was taken at first diagnosis, before treatment began.

Fresh peripheral blood, approximately 10 ml, was the source of the PBMCs. TCR beta CDR3 sequences were amplified from RNA transcripts. During a first-round RT-PCR of the TCR CDR3, the HTBI primer set was used. TCRdb re-analysed the multiplex PCR reads in MiXCR, keeping a single row per CDR3 protein. The table has hundreds of thousands of distinct CDR3 sequences, 11% to 15% seen once. Findings of the study overall: Within blood appeared most thyroid clonotypes that had expanded above 0.001. The authors' 13 V-J model separated ophthalmopathy from stable hyperthyroidism.

Comments on this clonotype: Its antigen is unidentified.

Germline V gene data show CDR1 as MDHEN and CDR2 as SYDVKM. The CDR3 is 18 residues long. V lost 6 bases, J lost 0 bases, and 7 bases stayed unmatched. The TCR originated in a man aged 50 to 60 with Graves' ophthalmopathy. The chain uses TRBV28 and TRBJ2-1; the match to TRBD2 covers 14 bases. The source material was blood. The CDR3 region has the DNA TGTGCCAGCAGGACGACTAGCGGGAGGGAGGGCTCCTACAATGAGCAGTTCTTC. Translated: CASRTTSGREGSYNEQFF.